This T cell receptor (beta chain) was documented in a study of blood T cell repertoires in COVID-19. Study overall: Italy, Spain and the United States were the sources of the convalescent and acute COVID-19 samples. T cells, B-cell-depleted T cells, or PBMCs provided the cDNA or gDNA that served as material.

CDR3 length equals 16 residues. J was trimmed by 1 base and V by 5 bases; bases with no gene match: 7. CDR1 and CDR2 from the germline V gene are SGHAT and FQNNGV. The protocol was immunoSEQ multiplex PCR, while the TCRdb copy is restricted to in-frame clones and leaves out a portion. This sample yields 110,000 to 150,000 clones, of which around 82% are seen a single time; approximately 45% belongs to the top ten. The chain joins TRBV11-2 to TRBJ1-1; TRBD1 agrees at 10 bases. The material sequenced was peripheral blood. This clonotype was obtained from a human donor in a cohort sampled during active COVID-19. CDR3 protein: CASSPRTGGPNTEAFF. CDR3 nucleotides: TGTGCCAGCAGCCCCCGGACAGGGGGGCCGAACACTGAAGCTTTCTTT.